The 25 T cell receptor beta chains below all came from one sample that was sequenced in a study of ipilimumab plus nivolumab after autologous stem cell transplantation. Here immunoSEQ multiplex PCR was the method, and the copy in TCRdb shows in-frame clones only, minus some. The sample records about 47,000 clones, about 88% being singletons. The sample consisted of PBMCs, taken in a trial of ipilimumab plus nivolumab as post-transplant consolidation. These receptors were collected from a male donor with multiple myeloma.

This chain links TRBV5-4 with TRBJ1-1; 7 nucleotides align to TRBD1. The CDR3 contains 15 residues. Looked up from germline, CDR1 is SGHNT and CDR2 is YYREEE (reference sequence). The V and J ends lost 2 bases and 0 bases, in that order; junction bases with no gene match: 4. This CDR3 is CASSFEGQLNTEAFF. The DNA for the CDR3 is TGTGCCAGCAGCTTCGAGGGACAGCTGAACACTGAAGCTTTCTTT.

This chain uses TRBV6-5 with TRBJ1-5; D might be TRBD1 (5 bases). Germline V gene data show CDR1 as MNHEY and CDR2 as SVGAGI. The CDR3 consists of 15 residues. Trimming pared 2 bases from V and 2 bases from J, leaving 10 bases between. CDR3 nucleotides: TGTGCCAGCAGTTACACCGACAGCCGCAATCAGCCCCAGCATTTT. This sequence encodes CASSYTDSRNQPQHF.

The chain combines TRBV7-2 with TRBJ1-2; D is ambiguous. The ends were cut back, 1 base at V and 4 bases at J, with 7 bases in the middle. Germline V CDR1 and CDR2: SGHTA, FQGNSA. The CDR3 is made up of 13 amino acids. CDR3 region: CASSLEPFYGYTF. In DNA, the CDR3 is TGTGCCAGCAGCTTAGAGCCATTCTATGGCTACACCTTC.

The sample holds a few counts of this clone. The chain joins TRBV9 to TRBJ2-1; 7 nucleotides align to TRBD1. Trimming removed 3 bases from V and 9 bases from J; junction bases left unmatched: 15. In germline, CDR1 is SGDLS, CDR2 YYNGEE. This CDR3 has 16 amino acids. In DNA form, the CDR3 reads TGTGCCAGCAGCGCCAACCGGGACAGATTTGCCTCTGAGCAGTTCTTC. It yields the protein CASSANRDRFASEQFF.

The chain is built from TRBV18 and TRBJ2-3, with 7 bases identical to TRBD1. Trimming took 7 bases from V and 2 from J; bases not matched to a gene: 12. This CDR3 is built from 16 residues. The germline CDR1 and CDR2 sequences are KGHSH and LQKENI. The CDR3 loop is CASLPQGGSYTDTQYF. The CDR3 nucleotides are TGTGCCAGCTTACCCCAAGGGGGCTCTTACACAGATACGCAGTATTTT. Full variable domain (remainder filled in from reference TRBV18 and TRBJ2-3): NAGVMQNPRHLVRRRGQEARLRCSPMKGHSHVYWYRQLPEEGLKFMVYLQKENIIDESGMPKERFSAEFPKEGPSILRIQQVVRGDSAAYFCASLPQGGSYTDTQYFGPGTRLTVL.

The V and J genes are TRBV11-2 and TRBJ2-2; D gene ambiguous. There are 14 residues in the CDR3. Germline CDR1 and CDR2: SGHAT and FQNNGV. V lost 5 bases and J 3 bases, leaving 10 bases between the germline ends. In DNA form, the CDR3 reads TGTGCCAGCAGCCCCCGGGCTGACACCGGGGAGCTGTTTTTT. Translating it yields CASSPRADTGELFF.

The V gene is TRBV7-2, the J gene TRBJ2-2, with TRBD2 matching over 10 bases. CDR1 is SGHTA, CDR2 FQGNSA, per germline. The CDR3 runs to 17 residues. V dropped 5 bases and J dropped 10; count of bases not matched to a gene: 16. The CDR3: CASSQDRSGGAGVELFF. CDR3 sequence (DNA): TGTGCCAGCAGCCAGGACAGGAGCGGGGGGGCCGGGGTGGAGCTGTTTTTT.

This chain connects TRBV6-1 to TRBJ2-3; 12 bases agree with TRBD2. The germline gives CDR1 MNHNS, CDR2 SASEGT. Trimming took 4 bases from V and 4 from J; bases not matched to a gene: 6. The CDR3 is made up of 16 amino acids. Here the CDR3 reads CASSGTSGRRADTQYF. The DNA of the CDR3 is TGTGCCAGCAGTGGAACTAGCGGGAGGAGGGCAGATACGCAGTATTTT.

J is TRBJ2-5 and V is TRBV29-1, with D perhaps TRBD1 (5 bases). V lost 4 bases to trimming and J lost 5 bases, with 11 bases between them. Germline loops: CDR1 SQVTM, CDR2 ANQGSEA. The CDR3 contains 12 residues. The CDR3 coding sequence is TGCAGCGTTGGTTTGCCAGGGGAGACCCAGTACTTC. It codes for CSVGLPGETQYF.

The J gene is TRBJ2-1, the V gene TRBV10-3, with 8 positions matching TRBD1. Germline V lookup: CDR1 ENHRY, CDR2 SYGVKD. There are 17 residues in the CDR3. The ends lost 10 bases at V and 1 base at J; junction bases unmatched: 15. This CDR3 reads CASQAQQGVQSYNEQFF. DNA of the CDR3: TGTGCCAGCCAAGCACAACAGGGGGTTCAATCCTACAATGAGCAGTTCTTC.

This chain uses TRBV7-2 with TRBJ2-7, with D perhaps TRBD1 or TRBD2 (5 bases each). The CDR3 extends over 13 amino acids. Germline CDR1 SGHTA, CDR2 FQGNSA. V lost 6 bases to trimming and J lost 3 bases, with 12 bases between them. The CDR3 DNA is TGTGCCAGCAGTTGGGGACCGAGCTACGAGCAGTACTTC. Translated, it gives CASSWGPSYEQYF. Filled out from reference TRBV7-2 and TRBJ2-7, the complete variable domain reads GAGVSQSPSNKVTEKGKDVELRCDPISGHTALYWYRQSLGQGLEFLIYFQGNSAPDKSGLPSDRFSAERTGGSVSTLTIQRTQQEDSAVYLCASSWGPSYEQYFGPGTRLTVT.

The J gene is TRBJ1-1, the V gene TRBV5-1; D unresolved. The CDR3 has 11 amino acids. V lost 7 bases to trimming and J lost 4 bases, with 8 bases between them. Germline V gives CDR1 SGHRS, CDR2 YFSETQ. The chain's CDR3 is CASAESTEAFF. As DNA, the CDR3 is TGCGCCAGCGCAGAGTCCACTGAAGCTTTCTTT.

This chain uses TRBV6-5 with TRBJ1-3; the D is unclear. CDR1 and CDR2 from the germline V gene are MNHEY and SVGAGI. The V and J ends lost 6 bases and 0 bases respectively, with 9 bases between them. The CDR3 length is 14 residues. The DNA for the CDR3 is TGTGCCAGCAGCGCCGGTCTCTCTGGAAACACCATATATTTT. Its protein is CASSAGLSGNTIYF.

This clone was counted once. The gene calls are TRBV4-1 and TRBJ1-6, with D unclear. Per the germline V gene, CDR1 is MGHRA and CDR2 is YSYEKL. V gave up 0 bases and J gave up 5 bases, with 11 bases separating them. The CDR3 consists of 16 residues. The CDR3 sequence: CASSQDGGPNNSPLHF. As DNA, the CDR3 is TGCGCCAGCAGCCAAGATGGAGGGCCCAATAATTCACCCCTCCACTTT.

CDR3 nucleotide sequence: TGTGCCAGCAGGTATCAATACGAGCAGTACTTC. This encodes CASRYQYEQYF. V is TRBV6-5 and J is TRBJ2-7; D not resolved. V was shortened by 6 bases and J by 4 bases, with 7 bases between the two germline ends. The germline V gene encodes CDR1 MNHEY and CDR2 SVGAGI. The CDR3 contains 11 residues.

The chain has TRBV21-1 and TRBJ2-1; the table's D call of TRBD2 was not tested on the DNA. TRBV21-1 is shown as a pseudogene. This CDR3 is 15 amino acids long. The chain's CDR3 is CASSKVARSYNEQFF. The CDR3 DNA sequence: TGTGCCAGCAGCAAAGTAGCGAGGTCCTACAATGAGCAGTTCTTC.

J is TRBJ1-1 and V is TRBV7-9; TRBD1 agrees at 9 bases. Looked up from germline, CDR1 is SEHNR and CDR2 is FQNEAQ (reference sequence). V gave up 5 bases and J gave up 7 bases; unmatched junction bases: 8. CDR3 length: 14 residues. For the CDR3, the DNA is TGTGCCAGCAGCCCACAGGGGGCAACGGGTGAAGCTTTCTTT. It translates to CASSPQGATGEAFF.

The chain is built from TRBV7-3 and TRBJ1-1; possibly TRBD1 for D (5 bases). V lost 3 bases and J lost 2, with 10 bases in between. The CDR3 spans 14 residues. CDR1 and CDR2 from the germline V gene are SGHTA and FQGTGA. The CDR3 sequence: CASSFGGANTEAFF. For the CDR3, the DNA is TGTGCCAGCAGCTTCGGGGGAGCCAACACTGAAGCTTTCTTT.

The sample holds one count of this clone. The CDR3 loop is CASSVAGTGNGNTIYF. The CDR3 region has the DNA TGCGCCAGCAGCGTCGCCGGGACAGGGAACGGAAACACCATATATTTT. The chain combines TRBV5-1 with TRBJ1-3, with TRBD1 identical over 9 bases. The CDR3 sequence is 16 residues long. J was trimmed by 4 bases and V by 4 bases; bases with no gene match: 9. CDR1 and CDR2 (germline): SGHRS, YFSETQ.

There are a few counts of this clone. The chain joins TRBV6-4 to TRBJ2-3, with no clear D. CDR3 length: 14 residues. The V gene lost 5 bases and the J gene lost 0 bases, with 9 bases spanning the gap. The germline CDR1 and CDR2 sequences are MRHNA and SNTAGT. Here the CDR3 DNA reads TGTGCCAGCAGTCTAGGGCCTAGCACAGATACGCAGTATTTT. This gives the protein CASSLGPSTDTQYF.

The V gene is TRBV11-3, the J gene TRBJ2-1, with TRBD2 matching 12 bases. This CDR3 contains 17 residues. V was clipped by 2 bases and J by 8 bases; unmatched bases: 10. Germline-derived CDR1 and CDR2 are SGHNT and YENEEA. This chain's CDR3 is CASSLSVGGLAGYEQFF. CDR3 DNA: TGTGCCAGCAGCTTATCAGTGGGCGGACTAGCGGGATATGAGCAGTTCTTC.

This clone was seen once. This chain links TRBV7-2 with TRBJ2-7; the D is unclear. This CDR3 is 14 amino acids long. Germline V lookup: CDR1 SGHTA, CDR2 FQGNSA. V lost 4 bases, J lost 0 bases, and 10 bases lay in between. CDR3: CASSSPTASYEQYF. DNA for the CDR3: TGTGCCAGCAGCTCCCCGACGGCCTCCTACGAGCAGTACTTC.

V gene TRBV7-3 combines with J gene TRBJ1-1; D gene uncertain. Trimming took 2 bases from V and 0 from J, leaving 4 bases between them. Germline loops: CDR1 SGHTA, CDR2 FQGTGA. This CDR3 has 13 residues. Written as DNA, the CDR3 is TGTGCCAGCAGCTTACTTATGAACACTGAAGCTTTCTTT. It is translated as CASSLLMNTEAFF.

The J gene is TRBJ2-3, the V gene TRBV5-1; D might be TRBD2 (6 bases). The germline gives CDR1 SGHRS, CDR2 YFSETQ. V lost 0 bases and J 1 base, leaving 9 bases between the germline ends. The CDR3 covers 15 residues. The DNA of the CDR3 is TGCGCCAGCAGCTTGGGTTCTAGCGGCACAGATACGCAGTATTTT. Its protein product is CASSLGSSGTDTQYF.

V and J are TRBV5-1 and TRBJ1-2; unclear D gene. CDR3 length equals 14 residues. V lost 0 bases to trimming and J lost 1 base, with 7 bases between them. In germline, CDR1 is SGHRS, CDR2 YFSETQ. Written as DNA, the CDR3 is TGCGCCAGCAGCTTGGCAGAAATTAACTATGGCTACACCTTC. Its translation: CASSLAEINYGYTF.